This T cell receptor beta chain is drawn from a study of T cell repertoires in ileal Crohn's disease. Study in general: All patients had surgery for stricturing (approximately 60%) or penetrating (about 39%) disease. Study results and caveats: High-frequency clones were more common in sorted CD8 than CD4 cells. Clonality above 26.8% at surgery always came with endoscopic recurrence. Active smokers at surgery had more clonal expansions than non-smokers.

Method: immunoSEQ multiplex PCR; TCRdb's copy keeps in-frame clones and lacks some. Altogether about 7,000 clones are present, 70% being singletons, with the ten largest covering about a sixth. CDR1 and CDR2 from the germline V gene are SGHAT and FQDESV (reference sequence). The CDR3 runs to 14 residues. Trimming cost V 5 bases and J 2 bases, with 10 bases left between them. Comment on this clone: Its antigen is not known.

The sample was ileal tissue. The genes are TRBV11-1 and TRBJ1-5; no clear D. The receptor was derived from an adult with Crohn's disease. CDR3 sequence: CASSAGFGNQPQHF. As DNA, the CDR3 is TGTGCCAGCAGCGCCGGGTTTGGCAATCAGCCCCAGCATTTT.